One sample yielded the 20 T cell receptor beta chains listed below, sequenced in a study of cytomegalovirus exposure and HLA in healthy donors. Profiled with immunoSEQ multiplex PCR; TCRdb holds only in-frame clones, not every one. Of about 120,000 clones listed, approximately 90% are singletons. Sequenced: PBMCs. All receptors come from a woman younger than 35 in good health and CMV-seropositive.

The chain's CDR3 is CASSEMAGVGTEAFF. The CDR3 region has the DNA TGTGCCAGCAGTGAGATGGCAGGGGTGGGTACTGAAGCTTTCTTT. V usage is TRBV2 and J usage is TRBJ1-1, with D tentatively TRBD1 (6 bases). The CDR3 has 15 residues. CDR1 SNHLY and CDR2 FYNNEI come from the germline V gene. The germline V and J ends were trimmed by 3 bases and 5 bases, with 16 bases remaining between them.

The rearrangement joins TRBV19 to TRBJ1-1, with D unclear. The ends were cut back, 2 bases at V and 10 bases at J, with 8 bases in the middle. The CDR3 loop spans 11 amino acids. Per the germline V gene, CDR1 is LNHDA and CDR2 is SQIVND (reference sequence). In nucleotides, the CDR3 is TGTGCCAGTAGTATATATCGGGTAGCTTTCTTT. This translates into CASSIYRVAFF.

This rearrangement joins TRBV11-3 to TRBJ2-3; perhaps TRBD2 as D (6 bases). CDR3 length equals 15 residues. The V end was cut by 4 bases, the J end by 0 bases, with 11 bases between. CDR1 is SGHNT, CDR2 YENEEA, per germline. The CDR3 DNA reads as TGTGCCAGCAGCTCTAGGAGCGGGAGCACAGATACGCAGTATTTT. Its protein product is CASSSRSGSTDTQYF.

The chain has TRBV6-6 and TRBJ2-7; 7 bases are shared with TRBD1. This CDR3 spans 13 amino acids. Looked up from germline, CDR1 is MNHNY and CDR2 is SVGAGI (reference sequence). V lost 7 bases and J lost 2; bases outside the gene matches: 5. The CDR3 loop reads CASTRGGTYEQYF. The DNA for the CDR3 is TGTGCCAGCACCCGAGGGGGCACCTACGAGCAGTACTTC.

The gene calls are TRBV13 and TRBJ2-1, with D unclear. This CDR3 spans 13 amino acids. The V end lost 6 bases, the J end lost 10 bases, and 16 bases lay between the germline ends. Germline V gene data show CDR1 as PRHDT and CDR2 as FYEKMQ (reference sequence). The CDR3 loop is CASRVTGPGEQFF. The CDR3 bases are TGTGCCAGCAGGGTTACGGGTCCCGGGGAGCAGTTCTTC.

The chain couples TRBV7-9 to TRBJ2-3, with 9 bases matching TRBD2. V gave up 7 bases and J gave up 4 bases; unmatched junction bases: 9. The CDR3 has 15 residues. Germline-derived CDR1 and CDR2 are SEHNR and FQNEAQ (reference sequence). The CDR3 loop is CASIAIAGAADTQYF. CDR3 sequence (DNA): TGTGCCAGCATCGCAATAGCGGGGGCGGCAGATACGCAGTATTTT.

The J gene is TRBJ1-2, the V gene TRBV5-4; 9 bases line up with TRBD1. The V gene's germline CDR1 is SGHNT and CDR2 YYREEE (reference sequence). Trimming removed 3 bases from V and 7 bases from J; junction bases left unmatched: 4. The length of the CDR3 is 13 residues. In nucleotides, the CDR3 is TGTGCCAGCAGCTCACAGGGGGCGGGTGGCTACACCTTC. It is translated as CASSSQGAGGYTF.

The gene calls are TRBV6-5 and TRBJ2-1; weak D call: TRBD1 (5 bases). Germline lookup yields CDR1 MNHEY and CDR2 SVGAGI. V lost 7 bases to trimming and J lost 8 bases, with 9 bases between them. The CDR3 is 11 residues long. CDR3 DNA: TGTGCCAGCACCCAGGGTCATGAGCAGTTCTTC. It translates to CASTQGHEQFF.

The J gene is TRBJ2-6, the V gene TRBV18, with no clear D. V dropped 3 bases and J dropped 0 bases, with 9 bases sitting between them. The CDR3 length is 16 residues. The germline gives CDR1 KGHSH, CDR2 LQKENI. The CDR3: CASSPSGSSGANVLTF. The CDR3 bases are TGTGCCAGCTCACCGTCCGGTAGCTCTGGGGCCAACGTCCTGACTTTC.

The V and J genes are TRBV4-3 and TRBJ2-1, with D perhaps TRBD1 (6 bases). Germline values: CDR1 LGHNA, CDR2 YSLEER. This CDR3 spans 19 amino acids. Trimming took 0 bases from V and 2 from J, leaving 20 bases between them. CDR3 amino acids: CASSQDKTGKGFPYNEQFF. The CDR3 bases are TGCGCCAGCAGCCAAGATAAAACAGGGAAAGGCTTTCCCTACAATGAGCAGTTCTTC.

The V gene is TRBV6-1, the J gene TRBJ2-7; no clear D. Germline CDR1 reads MNHNS; CDR2 reads SASEGT. The germline V and J ends were trimmed by 5 bases and 6 bases, with 8 bases remaining between them. The CDR3 loop spans 11 amino acids. This CDR3 reads CASSYGGEQYF. DNA for the CDR3: TGTGCCAGCAGTTACGGTGGCGAGCAGTACTTC.

The chain joins TRBV7-9 to TRBJ2-5; the match to TRBD2 covers 16 bases. The CDR3 is 17 amino acids. Germline CDR1 is SEHNR and CDR2 is FQNEAQ (reference sequence). V gave up 5 bases and J gave up 2 bases; unmatched junction bases: 5. The CDR3 sequence is CASSAPGLAGGQETQYF. In DNA, the CDR3 is TGTGCCAGCAGCGCCCCGGGACTAGCGGGAGGGCAAGAGACCCAGTACTTC. Drawing the rest from reference TRBV7-9 and TRBJ2-5, the complete variable domain is DTGVSQNPRHKITKRGQNVTFRCDPISEHNRLYWYRQTLGQGPEFLTYFQNEAQLEKSRLLSDRFSAERPKGSFSTLEIQRTEQGDSAMYLCASSAPGLAGGQETQYFGPGTRLLVL.

The J gene is TRBJ1-1, the V gene TRBV20-1; D ambiguous. The CDR3 is 11 residues long. Per the germline V gene, CDR1 is DFQATT and CDR2 is SNEGSKA (reference sequence). V dropped 6 bases and J dropped 7 bases, with 12 bases sitting between them. CDR3 sequence reads: CSAPGKYEAFF. The CDR3 bases are TGCAGTGCGCCCGGGAAATATGAAGCTTTCTTT.

The genes are TRBV27 and TRBJ1-3; no definite D call. The germline gives CDR1 MNHEY, CDR2 SMNVEV (reference sequence). The V end was cut by 0 bases, the J end by 0 bases, with 9 bases between. This CDR3 contains 16 residues. CDR3 in DNA: TGTGCCAGCAGTTTATCGTATCAGGTCTCTGGAAACACCATATATTTT. Its protein product is CASSLSYQVSGNTIYF.

The V gene is TRBV19, the J gene TRBJ2-5, with 11 nucleotides matching TRBD2. V trimming: 3 bases; J trimming: 4 bases; junction bases outside the gene matches: 4. The CDR3 length is 15 residues. From germline, CDR1 is LNHDA and CDR2 SQIVND (reference sequence). The CDR3 nucleotides read TGTGCCAGTAGTATGACTAGCGGGAATCTAGAGACCCAGTACTTC. It codes for CASSMTSGNLETQYF.

The chain uses TRBV5-1 and TRBJ1-4; no reliable D call. There are 14 residues in the CDR3. Germline V gene lookup returns CDR1 SGHRS and CDR2 YFSETQ. V lost 0 bases and J 4 bases, leaving 7 bases between the germline ends. The CDR3 region is CASSLGQVNEKLFF. In DNA form, the CDR3 reads TGCGCCAGCAGCTTGGGTCAGGTTAATGAAAAACTGTTTTTT.

This chain uses TRBV27 with TRBJ2-6; D possibly corresponds to TRBD2 (5 bases). V lost 2 bases, J lost 2 bases, and 10 bases lay in between. The CDR3 has 16 residues. CDR1 and CDR2 (germline): MNHEY, SMNVEV (reference sequence). In DNA form, the CDR3 reads TGTGCCAGCAGTTTAGGGGTGGAGGCTGGGGCCAACGTCCTGACTTTC. Protein: CASSLGVEAGANVLTF.

The V gene is TRBV6-6, the J gene TRBJ1-2; 7 bases fit TRBD1. This CDR3 has 14 residues. The germline gives CDR1 MNHNY, CDR2 SVGAGI (reference sequence). Trimming took 6 bases from V and 6 from J; bases not matched to a gene: 10. As DNA, the CDR3 is TGTGCCAGCAGCTTCAGACAGGGTACCGATGGCTACACCTTC. It translates to CASSFRQGTDGYTF.

The rearrangement joins TRBV18 to TRBJ2-2; D might be TRBD2 (5 bases). This CDR3 region has 14 residues. Germline V gene data show CDR1 as KGHSH and CDR2 as LQKENI. V was clipped by 1 base and J by 7 bases, with 10 bases between them. DNA for the CDR3: TGTGCCAGCTCACCACGTAGCCGGGGCGGGGAGCTGTTTTTT. Amino acid sequence: CASSPRSRGGELFF.

This clone was seen just once. The chain is built from TRBV11-2 and TRBJ2-5; 7 bases agree with TRBD1. V shed 1 base and J 5 bases; nucleotides not matched to a gene: 4. The CDR3 extends over 14 amino acids. Germline-derived CDR1 and CDR2 are SGHAT and FQNNGV. The CDR3 sequence is CASSLVTGWETQYF. The CDR3 bases are TGTGCCAGCAGCTTAGTGACAGGGTGGGAGACCCAGTACTTC.